This T cell receptor (beta chain) was retrieved from a study of OX40 agonist ivuxolimab in advanced cancers. Overall study: Patients were dosed intravenously with ivuxolimab at 0.01 to 10 mg/kg every 2 weeks. At around 81% male, the cohort had a mean age of 60 years, ranging from about 23 to 79.

At least ten counts were recorded for this clone. The antigen is undetermined. This CDR3 is built from 14 residues. Trimming left V 5 bases short and J 3 bases short, with 13 bases between. Germline V lookup: CDR1 MNHEY, CDR2 SMNVEV (reference sequence). Study observations and caveats: Relative to CD4+, CD8+ T cells held more expanded clones on average. Expanded peripheral T-cell antigen specificity went undetermined.

Assay used: immunoSEQ multiplex PCR; TCRdb lists only in-frame clones, some missing. The sample holds 15,000 to 20,000 clones; around 80% are singletons and the top ten take almost 30%. Sequenced material: CD4+ or CD8+ T cells sorted from blood, taken in a trial of the OX40 agonist ivuxolimab. V usage is TRBV27 and J usage is TRBJ1-1; D gene uncertain. The sequence was obtained from an adult with an advanced solid tumor such as melanoma, head and neck, liver or kidney cancer. CDR3 region: CASSLGWAHTEAFF. DNA for the CDR3: TGTGCCAGCAGTCTGGGATGGGCACACACTGAAGCTTTCTTT.